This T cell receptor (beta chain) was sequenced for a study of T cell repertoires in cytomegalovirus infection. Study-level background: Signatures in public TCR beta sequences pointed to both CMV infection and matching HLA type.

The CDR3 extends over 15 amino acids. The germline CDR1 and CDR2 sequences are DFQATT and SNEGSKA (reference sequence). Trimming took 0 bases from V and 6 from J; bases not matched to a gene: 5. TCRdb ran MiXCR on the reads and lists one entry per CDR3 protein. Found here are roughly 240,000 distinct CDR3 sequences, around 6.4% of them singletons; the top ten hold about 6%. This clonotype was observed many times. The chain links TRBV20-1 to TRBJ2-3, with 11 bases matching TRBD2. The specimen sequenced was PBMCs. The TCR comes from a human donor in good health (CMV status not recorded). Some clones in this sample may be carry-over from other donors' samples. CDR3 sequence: CSARDLAGGWDTQYF. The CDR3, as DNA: TGCAGTGCTAGAGATCTAGCGGGGGGTTGGGATACGCAGTATTTT.